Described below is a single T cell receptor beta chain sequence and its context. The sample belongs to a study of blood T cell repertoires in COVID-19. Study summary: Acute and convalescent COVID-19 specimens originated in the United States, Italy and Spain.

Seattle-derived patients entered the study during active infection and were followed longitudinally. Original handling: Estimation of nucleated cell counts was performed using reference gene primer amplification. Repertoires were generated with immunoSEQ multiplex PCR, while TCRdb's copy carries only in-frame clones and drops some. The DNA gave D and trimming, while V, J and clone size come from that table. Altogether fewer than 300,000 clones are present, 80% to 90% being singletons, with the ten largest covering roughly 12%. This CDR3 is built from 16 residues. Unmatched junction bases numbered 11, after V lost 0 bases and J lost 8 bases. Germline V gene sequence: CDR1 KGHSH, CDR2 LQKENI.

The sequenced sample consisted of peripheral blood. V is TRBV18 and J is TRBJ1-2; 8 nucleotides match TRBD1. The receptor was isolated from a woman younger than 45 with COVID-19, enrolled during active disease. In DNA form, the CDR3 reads TGTGCCAGCTCACCACCAAATCAGGGGGCGGTGATCGGCTACACCTTC. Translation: CASSPPNQGAVIGYTF.